The entry below gives a single T cell receptor beta chain sequence along with its context. Study processing details: The authors estimated nucleated cell counts from reference gene primer amplification. Some clones are missing from TCRdb's copy, which holds only in-frame ones; the method was immunoSEQ multiplex PCR. D and trimming were read from the DNA, whereas the V and J calls and clone size are those reported in that table. The table shows roughly 500,000 clones, with roughly 87% occurring only once. The CDR3 is 16 amino acids. The V gene end was trimmed by 3 bases and the J gene end by 0 bases; junction bases not matched to a gene: 5. Germline assignment: CDR1 SGHVS and CDR2 FQNEAQ. The sample comes from a study of blood T cell repertoires in COVID-19. About the research overall: Material from acute and convalescent COVID-19 was sourced from the United States, Italy and Spain. The cDNA or gDNA used as material had been derived from T cells, B-cell-depleted T cells, or PBMCs.

Seattle's cohort entered during active infection and was followed longitudinally. This sequence joins TRBV7-8 and TRBJ2-7; 10 bases map to TRBD2. This TCR was recovered from a man younger than 35 with COVID-19, enrolled during active disease. The sequenced material came from peripheral blood. The CDR3 sequence is CASSFIAGGLSYEQYF. In DNA, the CDR3 is TGTGCCAGCAGCTTTATAGCGGGAGGCCTCTCCTACGAGCAGTACTTC.